This T cell receptor beta chain was obtained from a study of blood T cell repertoires in COVID-19. Losses at the gene ends were 6 bases for V and 3 bases for J; bases not matched to a gene: 14. Germline CDR1 is MGHDK and CDR2 is SYGVNS. CDR3 size: 16 residues. Source study methods: Researchers report that nucleated cell counts were estimated from reference gene primer amplification. Only in-frame clones appear in the TCRdb table, and some are missing; sequencing was by immunoSEQ multiplex PCR. The DNA gave D and trimming, while V, J and clone size come from that table. This sample has around 94,000 clones, with about four fifths found just once.

What was sequenced was peripheral blood. The TCR comes from a man aged 35 to 55 with active or convalescent COVID-19. The V gene is TRBV25-1, the J gene TRBJ2-7, with 7 bases identical to TRBD2. This CDR3 is CASRRGGAGRGYEQYF. The DNA of the CDR3 is TGTGCCAGCAGGAGAGGAGGGGCTGGGAGGGGCTACGAGCAGTACTTC.